Listed below are T cell receptor beta chains from one sample, sequenced in a study of blood T cell repertoires in COVID-19. Produced via immunoSEQ multiplex PCR; TCRdb's table is partial and in-frame only. Here the sample spans 86,000 or so clones, 82% being singletons. Sequences were obtained from peripheral blood. All receptors derive from an elderly woman with acute or convalescent COVID-19. The CDR3 runs from the conserved cysteine through the conserved F or W. Each record gives: CDR3 protein, CDR3 DNA, D gene, clone size, V gene, J gene. The D gene is left open where the match is weak. Expanded clones are given a class, and other clones once, few, many or no size at all.

CDR3aa: CASSLTSGGDTQYF; CDR3nt: TGCGCCAGCAGCTTAACTAGCGGGGGAGATACGCAGTATTTT; d_gene: TRBD2; abundance: NA; v_gene: TRBV5-1; j_gene: TRBJ2-3
CDR3aa: CASSTRTAATAYEQYF; CDR3nt: TGCGCCAGCAGCACCAGGACAGCAGCCACGGCATACGAGCAGTACTTC; d_gene: NA; abundance: few; v_gene: TRBV5-1; j_gene: TRBJ2-7
CDR3aa: CASSLPFPLGSSYEQYF; CDR3nt: TGTGCCAGCAGTTTACCCTTCCCTCTCGGGAGCTCCTACGAGCAGTACTTC; d_gene: NA; abundance: NA; v_gene: TRBV27; j_gene: TRBJ2-7
CDR3aa: CATRTDSYGYTF; CDR3nt: TGTGCCACCAGGACAGATTCCTATGGCTACACCTTC; d_gene: NA; abundance: NA; v_gene: TRBV2; j_gene: TRBJ1-2
CDR3aa: CARELASTGRNQPQHF; CDR3nt: TGTGCCAGAGAACTGGCCTCTACAGGCCGTAATCAGCCCCAGCATTTT; d_gene: NA; abundance: few; v_gene: TRBV10-3; j_gene: TRBJ1-5
CDR3aa: CASSGLGAQDEQFF; CDR3nt: TGCGCCAGCAGCGGTCTGGGGGCGCAGGATGAGCAGTTCTTC; d_gene: NA; abundance: few; v_gene: TRBV5-1; j_gene: TRBJ2-1
CDR3aa: CASSLGQPRTEAFF; CDR3nt: TGTGCCAGCAGCTTAGGACAGCCTAGGACTGAAGCTTTCTTT; d_gene: NA; abundance: NA; v_gene: TRBV11-1; j_gene: TRBJ1-1
CDR3aa: CASSQFGGRANEKLFF; CDR3nt: TGTGCCAGCAGCCAGTTCGGTGGCAGGGCTAATGAAAAACTGTTTTTT; d_gene: NA; abundance: few; v_gene: TRBV3-1/TRBV3-2; j_gene: TRBJ1-4
CDR3aa: CASRVQGEVNTEAFF; CDR3nt: TGCGCCAGCAGGGTACAGGGGGAAGTGAACACTGAAGCTTTCTTT; d_gene: TRBD1; abundance: NA; v_gene: TRBV5-1; j_gene: TRBJ1-1
CDR3aa: CASSVSRQGAHYGYTF; CDR3nt: TGTGCCAGCAGTGTCTCTCGGCAGGGGGCCCACTATGGCTACACCTTC; d_gene: TRBD1; abundance: once; v_gene: TRBV6-1; j_gene: TRBJ1-2
CDR3aa: CASSIGRVTEKLFF; CDR3nt: TGTGCCAGTAGTATCGGCAGGGTTACCGAAAAACTGTTTTTT; d_gene: NA; abundance: NA; v_gene: TRBV19; j_gene: TRBJ1-4
CDR3aa: CASRDSGVYGYTF; CDR3nt: TGTGCCAGCAGGGACAGTGGTGTCTATGGCTACACCTTC; d_gene: NA; abundance: once; v_gene: TRBV6-5; j_gene: TRBJ1-2
CDR3aa: CASSQSLRGTGELFF; CDR3nt: TGTGCCAGCAGTCAGTCCCTCAGGGGCACCGGGGAGCTGTTTTTT; d_gene: NA; abundance: NA; v_gene: TRBV7-2; j_gene: TRBJ2-2
CDR3aa: CASSQGGQGSHEQYF; CDR3nt: TGCGCCAGCAGCCAAGGGGGACAGGGTTCCCACGAGCAGTACTTC; d_gene: TRBD1; abundance: few; v_gene: TRBV4-1; j_gene: TRBJ2-7
CDR3aa: CASSTTEVNGYTF; CDR3nt: TGTGCCAGCAGTACCACCGAGGTAAATGGCTACACCTTC; d_gene: NA; abundance: NA; v_gene: TRBV6-5; j_gene: TRBJ1-2
CDR3aa: CASSLGQGTDGYTF; CDR3nt: TGCGCCAGCAGCTTGGGTCAGGGTACGGATGGCTACACCTTC; d_gene: NA; abundance: NA; v_gene: TRBV5-1; j_gene: TRBJ1-2
CDR3aa: CAISEIRLSSGELFF; CDR3nt: TGTGCCATCAGTGAGATCCGTCTAAGTAGCGGGGAGCTGTTTTTT; d_gene: NA; abundance: NA; v_gene: TRBV10-3; j_gene: TRBJ2-2
CDR3aa: CASSVPGQGYEQYF; CDR3nt: TGTGCCAGCAGCGTCCCGGGACAGGGCTACGAGCAGTACTTC; d_gene: TRBD1; abundance: NA; v_gene: TRBV5-6; j_gene: TRBJ2-7
CDR3aa: CASSADRGSGNTIYF; CDR3nt: TGCGCCAGCAGCGCAGACAGGGGCTCTGGAAACACCATATATTTT; d_gene: TRBD1; abundance: once; v_gene: TRBV5-1; j_gene: TRBJ1-3
CDR3aa: CASSMLRGGTEAFF; CDR3nt: TGTGCCAGTAGTATGTTGCGGGGAGGCACTGAAGCTTTCTTT; d_gene: NA; abundance: few; v_gene: TRBV19; j_gene: TRBJ1-1
CDR3aa: CASIIAGGGNQPQHF; CDR3nt: TGTGCCAGCATTATTGCAGGGGGCGGCAATCAGCCCCAGCATTTT; d_gene: TRBD1; abundance: few; v_gene: TRBV6-5; j_gene: TRBJ1-5
CDR3aa: CASSLHSSGETQYF; CDR3nt: TGTGCCAGCAGCTTACACTCTTCCGGGGAGACCCAGTACTTC; d_gene: NA; abundance: NA; v_gene: TRBV13; j_gene: TRBJ2-5
CDR3aa: CASSLTPGQALNTEAFF; CDR3nt: TGCGCCAGCAGCTTGACACCCGGTCAGGCCTTGAACACTGAAGCTTTCTTT; d_gene: NA; abundance: NA; v_gene: TRBV5-1; j_gene: TRBJ1-1
CDR3aa: CASSLDMNTEAFF; CDR3nt: TGTGCCAGCAGCTTGGACATGAACACTGAAGCTTTCTTT; d_gene: NA; abundance: few; v_gene: TRBV5-4; j_gene: TRBJ1-1
CDR3aa: CASSQDRQAGVYEQYF; CDR3nt: TGTGCCAGCAGCCAAGATCGACAAGCGGGGGTCTACGAGCAGTACTTC; d_gene: TRBD2; abundance: NA; v_gene: TRBV3-1/TRBV3-2; j_gene: TRBJ2-7
CDR3aa: CASIGRNEYEQYF; CDR3nt: TGTGCCAGTATTGGGAGAAACGAATACGAGCAGTACTTC; d_gene: NA; abundance: NA; v_gene: TRBV19; j_gene: TRBJ2-7